Below, one T cell receptor beta chain is given with its context. This entry comes from a study of shared clonotypes between healthy human individuals. Germline CDR1 SGHRS, CDR2 YFSETQ. The CDR3 has 13 residues. Trimming shortened V by 1 base and J by 6 bases, and 9 bases separated the two germline ends. Profiling relied on immunoSEQ multiplex PCR, and the TCRdb table lists in-frame clones only, not all of them. The sample consists of about 2.4 million clones, 93% of them appearing once. The sample was naive CD4+ T cells from PBMCs. Subset here: CD45RA+ positively selected. The receptor comes from a man younger than 35 in good health. Some clones in this sample may be carry-over from other donors' samples. The chain couples TRBV5-1 to TRBJ2-3; D uncertain. The CDR3 spells CASSLHFEDTQYF. CDR3 DNA: TGCGCCAGCAGCTTGCACTTCGAGGATACGCAGTATTTT.